The 22 T cell receptor beta chains in this list originate from one sample, sequenced in a study of T cell repertoires in cytomegalovirus infection. TCRdb used MiXCR to reprocess the reads, holding one entry per CDR3 protein. The data contain 400,000 or so distinct CDR3 sequences, roughly 31% of them singletons. Material: PBMCs. The receptor set was obtained from a human donor in good health (CMV status not recorded). Some clones in this sample may be carry-over from other donors' samples.

The sample holds a few counts of this clonotype. The V and J genes are TRBV5-4 and TRBJ2-3; D is unresolved. The CDR3 consists of 16 residues. Germline V gene lookup returns CDR1 SGHNT and CDR2 YYREEE (reference sequence). The ends were cut back, 0 bases at V and 0 bases at J, with 11 bases in the middle. The CDR3 sequence is CASSLALGPSTDTQYF. Written as DNA, the CDR3 is TGTGCCAGCAGCTTGGCGTTAGGGCCAAGCACAGATACGCAGTATTTT.

The genes are TRBV20-1 and TRBJ1-2; 10 positions match TRBD1. With 5 bases clipped from V and 4 bases from J, the junction kept 1 base outside the gene matches. Germline CDR1 is DFQATT and CDR2 is SNEGSKA (reference sequence). The CDR3 consists of 12 residues. CDR3 protein: CSARDRGYGYTF. CDR3 coding DNA: TGCAGTGCTCGGGACAGGGGCTATGGCTACACCTTC.

This clonotype was observed a few times. The chain combines TRBV4-1 with TRBJ1-4, with D perhaps matching TRBD1 (5 bases). Germline CDR1 reads MGHRA; CDR2 reads YSYEKL. This CDR3 is built from 17 residues. The V and J ends lost 0 bases and 7 bases respectively, with 18 bases between them. The chain's CDR3 is CASSQDLIPDTVEKLFF. The CDR3 DNA reads TGCGCCAGCAGCCAAGATTTGATCCCGGACACGGTTGAAAAACTGTTTTTT.

The CDR3 region is CASSIDEGLNTEAFF. In DNA form, the CDR3 reads TGTGCCAGTAGTATTGATGAGGGACTGAACACTGAAGCTTTCTTT. The chain combines TRBV19 with TRBJ1-1; D might be TRBD1 (5 bases). V lost 3 bases to trimming and J lost 0 bases, with 11 bases between them. CDR1 is LNHDA, CDR2 SQIVND, per germline (reference sequence). This CDR3 contains 15 residues.

Notes on this clonotype: One junction end does not reproduce the germline sequence, and a read error may be involved. This chain connects TRBV29-1 to TRBJ2-1, with 15 bases aligning to TRBD2. The germline gives CDR1 SQVTM, CDR2 ANQGSEA. CDR3 length equals 19 residues. CDR3 DNA sequence: TGCAGCGGATCGCGTCGCCGGACTAGCGGGGGGGGTTTGATCAATGAGCAGGTCTTC. Its translation is CSGSRRRTSGGGLINEQVF.

This clonotype turned up a few times. CDR3 sequence: CASSIPSSPGVNSPLHF. The DNA of the CDR3 is TGTGCCAGTAGTATTCCGTCTTCACCCGGGGTGAATTCACCCCTCCACTTT. The chain uses TRBV19 and TRBJ1-6; D is unclear. The CDR3 spans 17 residues. Germline V gene lookup returns CDR1 LNHDA and CDR2 SQIVND (reference sequence). Between the trimmed V and J ends, which lost 3 bases and 7 bases, there was a span of 19 bases.

CDR3 in amino acids: CASSQDPAPGPSTEAFF. DNA for the CDR3: TGTGCCAGCAGCCAAGACCCGGCTCCAGGACCCTCCACTGAAGCTTTCTTT. The chain employs TRBV4-2 and TRBJ1-1, with D unclear. V was trimmed by 0 bases and J by 4 bases, leaving 18 bases between them. The CDR3 consists of 17 residues. Germline V CDR1 and CDR2: LGHNA, YNFKEQ.

The rearrangement links TRBV2 to TRBJ1-1, with TRBD1 as a possible D gene (5 bases). The ends were cut back, 6 bases at V and 4 bases at J, with 15 bases in the middle. Germline V CDR1 and CDR2: SNHLY, FYNNEI. This CDR3 comprises 14 residues. CDR3 amino acids: CASRRGRATTEAFF. The DNA of the CDR3 is TGTGCCAGCAGAAGGGGACGAGCGACCACTGAAGCTTTCTTT. Supplemented by reference TRBV2 and TRBJ1-1, the full variable domain reads EPEVTQTPSHQVTQMGQEVILRCVPISNHLYFYWYRQILGQKVEFLVSFYNNEISEKSEIFDDQFSVERPDGSNFTLKIRSTKLEDSAMYFCASRRGRATTEAFFGQGTRLTVV.

This clonotype was counted at least ten times. V is TRBV12-3 or TRBV12-4 and J is TRBJ2-2; 7 positions agree with TRBD2. The CDR3 consists of 13 residues. The trim removed 7 bases at V and 7 bases at J, leaving 6 bases unmatched. CDR3 protein: CASKQSGGGELFF. The CDR3 DNA follows: TGTGCCAGCAAGCAATCGGGGGGCGGGGAGCTGTTTTTT.

This clonotype occurred a few times. The V gene is TRBV27, the J gene TRBJ1-5, with 7 bases identical to TRBD1. This CDR3 has 17 amino acids. With 8 bases clipped from V and 2 bases from J, the junction kept 15 bases outside the gene matches. CDR1 and CDR2 from the germline V gene are MNHEY and SMNVEV (reference sequence). The CDR3 coding sequence is TGTGCCAGCGGCCGGACAGGCACAAGACGGGGCAATCAGCCCCAGCATTTT. This sequence encodes CASGRTGTRRGNQPQHF.

This clonotype was observed a few times. V usage is TRBV28 and J usage is TRBJ1-5; no firm D call. This CDR3 comprises 12 residues. CDR1 is MDHEN and CDR2 is SYDVKM in the germline V gene. V was clipped by 3 bases and J by 6 bases, with 6 bases between them. DNA for the CDR3: TGTGCCAGCAGTTTGGAGCGTCAGCCCCAGCATTTT. The encoded protein is CASSLERQPQHF.

This clonotype was seen once. Germline and junction disagree at one end, which may indicate a read error. The chain combines TRBV5-4 with TRBJ2-5; weak D call: TRBD2 (6 bases). Germline-derived CDR1 and CDR2 are SGHNT and YYREEE (reference sequence). The CDR3 has 15 residues. The chain's CDR3 is CASSYLRAGGENQYF. Written as DNA, the CDR3 is TGTGCCAGCAGCTATCTCCGGGCCGGGGGAGAGAACCAGTACTTC.

In this sample, this clonotype turned up a few times. The chain carries TRBV19 and TRBJ1-5; 8 nucleotides line up with TRBD1. Germline CDR1 is LNHDA and CDR2 is SQIVND (reference sequence). Unmatched junction bases numbered 10, after V lost 4 bases and J lost 2 bases. The CDR3 runs 17 residues. This CDR3 is CASSTGTGGKRNQPQHF. The CDR3 DNA reads as TGTGCCAGTAGTACCGGTACAGGGGGTAAACGCAATCAGCCCCAGCATTTT. The whole variable domain, remainder taken from reference TRBV19 and TRBJ1-5, is DGGITQSPKYLFRKEGQNVTLSCEQNLNHDAMYWYRQDPGQGLRLIYYSQIVNDFQKGDIAEGYSVSREKKESFPLTVTSAQKNPTAFYLCASSTGTGGKRNQPQHFGDGTRLSIL.

CDR3 nucleotide sequence: TGCGCCAGCAGCTTGGGAGGGGGGGCCTCGAAGGATGGCTACACCTTC. Encoded protein: CASSLGGGASKDGYTF. The chain uses TRBV5-1 and TRBJ1-2, with D possibly being TRBD1 (6 bases). Looked up from germline, CDR1 is SGHRS and CDR2 is YFSETQ. There are 16 residues in the CDR3. Between the trimmed V and J ends, which lost 0 bases and 6 bases, there was a span of 18 bases.

This clonotype appeared a few times. The J gene is TRBJ2-6, the V gene TRBV7-6; D unclear. Trimming took off 0 bases at V and 1 base at J, with 13 bases between the two ends. Germline V CDR1 and CDR2: SGHVS, FNYEAQ. The CDR3 has 18 amino acids. Written as DNA, the CDR3 is TGTGCCAGCAGCTTAGCGACCTACGGAAAATCTGGGGCCAACGTCCTGACTTTC. Amino acids: CASSLATYGKSGANVLTF.

This clonotype was detected only a few times. The chain uses TRBV4-2 and TRBJ2-3, with TRBD2 identical over 11 bases. The CDR3 runs 16 residues. V lost 4 bases to trimming and J lost 0 bases; unmatched junction nucleotides: 3. The germline CDR1 and CDR2 sequences are LGHNA and YNFKEQ. CDR3 DNA sequence: TGTGCCAGCAGCCCCTTAGCGGGGGGGAGCACAGATACGCAGTATTTT. It yields the protein CASSPLAGGSTDTQYF.

This rearrangement joins TRBV18 to TRBJ2-6; possibly TRBD1 for D (6 bases). Per germline, CDR1 KGHSH and CDR2 LQKENI. Trimming left V 3 bases short and J 0 bases short, with 15 bases between. The CDR3 contains 18 residues. The CDR3 protein is CASSPMTGMISGANVLTF. CDR3 in DNA: TGTGCCAGCTCACCTATGACAGGAATGATCTCTGGGGCCAACGTCCTGACTTTC. Filled out from reference TRBV18 and TRBJ2-6, the complete variable domain reads NAGVMQNPRHLVRRRGQEARLRCSPMKGHSHVYWYRQLPEEGLKFMVYLQKENIIDESGMPKERFSAEFPKEGPSILRIQQVVRGDSAAYFCASSPMTGMISGANVLTFGAGSRLTVL.

This clonotype showed up many times. The J gene is TRBJ1-2, the V gene TRBV7-2; 8 bases line up with TRBD1. The CDR3 has 14 amino acids. After removal of 5 bases from V and 5 bases from J, the junction contained 7 bases not matched to a gene. Germline V lookup: CDR1 SGHTA, CDR2 FQGNSA. CDR3 loop: CASSKTGVGYGYTF. The DNA of the CDR3 is TGTGCCAGCAGCAAGACAGGGGTGGGGTATGGCTACACCTTC.

This clonotype has just a few counts. The chain joins TRBV5-1 to TRBJ2-1, with unresolved D. Germline CDR1 reads SGHRS; CDR2 reads YFSETQ. V lost 0 bases, J lost 3 bases, and 10 bases lay in between. This CDR3 is 15 amino acids long. The CDR3 DNA sequence: TGCGCCAGCAGCTTGGGCCTATCCCGCTACAATGAGCAGTTCTTC. Translation gives CASSLGLSRYNEQFF.

The CDR3 sequence is CSARDGTSWRPDTQYF. CDR3 bases: TGCAGTGCTAGAGATGGGACTAGCTGGAGGCCAGATACGCAGTATTTT. The J gene is TRBJ2-3, the V gene TRBV20-1, with 9 bases that match TRBD2. This CDR3 spans 16 amino acids. Germline CDR1 is DFQATT and CDR2 is SNEGSKA (reference sequence). The V gene end was trimmed by 0 bases and the J gene end by 4 bases; junction bases not matched to a gene: 8.

The chain uses TRBV30 and TRBJ1-4, with TRBD1 matching 10 bases. The CDR3 has 14 residues. The V and J ends lost 2 bases and 8 bases, in that order; junction bases with no gene match: 5. Looked up from germline, CDR1 is GTSNPN and CDR2 is SVGIG (reference sequence). The DNA for the CDR3 is TGTGCCTGGAGTATTGGGACAGGGGAAGAAAAACTGTTTTTT. It codes for CAWSIGTGEEKLFF.

The chain combines TRBV11-2 with TRBJ1-5, with a possible D match to TRBD1 (5 bases). The CDR3 is 15 residues long. The V gene's germline CDR1 is SGHAT and CDR2 FQNNGV. V was pared by 1 base and J by 7 bases, with 14 bases between. CDR3 in DNA: TGTGCCAGCAGCTTAGGTTGGGTTTCAGGGCAGCCCCAGCATTTT. It codes for CASSLGWVSGQPQHF. The full variable domain, completed using reference TRBV11-2 and TRBJ1-5, is EAGVAQSPRYKIIEKRQSVAFWCNPISGHATLYWYQQILGQGPKLLIQFQNNGVVDDSQLPKDRFSAERLKGVDSTLKIQPAKLEDSAVYLCASSLGWVSGQPQHFGDGTRLSIL.